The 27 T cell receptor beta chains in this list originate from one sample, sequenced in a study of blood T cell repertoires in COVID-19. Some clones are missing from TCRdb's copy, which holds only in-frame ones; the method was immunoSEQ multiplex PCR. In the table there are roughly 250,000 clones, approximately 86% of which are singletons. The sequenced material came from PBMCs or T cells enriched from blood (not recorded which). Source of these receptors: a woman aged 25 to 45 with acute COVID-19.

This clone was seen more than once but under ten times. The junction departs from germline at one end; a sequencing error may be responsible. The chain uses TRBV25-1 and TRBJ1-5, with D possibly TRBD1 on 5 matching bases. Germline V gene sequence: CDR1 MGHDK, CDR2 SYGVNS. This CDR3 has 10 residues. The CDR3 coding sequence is TGTGCCAGCAGTAACCGACAGCTCGTGTTT. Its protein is CASSNRQLVF.

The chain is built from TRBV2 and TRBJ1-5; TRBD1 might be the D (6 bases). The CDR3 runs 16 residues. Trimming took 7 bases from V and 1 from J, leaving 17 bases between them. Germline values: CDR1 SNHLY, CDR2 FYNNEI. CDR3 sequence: CASTPVRGGSNQPQHF. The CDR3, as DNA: TGTGCCAGCACCCCCGTCAGGGGCGGAAGCAATCAGCCCCAGCATTTT.

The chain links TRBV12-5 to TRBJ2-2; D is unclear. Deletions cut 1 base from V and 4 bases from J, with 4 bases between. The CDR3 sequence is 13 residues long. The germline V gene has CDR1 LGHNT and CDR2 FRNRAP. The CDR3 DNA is TGTGCTAGTGGTTTGGCCCGCACCGGGGAGCTGTTTTTT. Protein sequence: CASGLARTGELFF.

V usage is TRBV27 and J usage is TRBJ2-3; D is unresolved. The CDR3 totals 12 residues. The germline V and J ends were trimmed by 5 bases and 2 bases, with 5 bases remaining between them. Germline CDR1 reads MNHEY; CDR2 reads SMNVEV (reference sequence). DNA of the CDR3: TGTGCCAGCAGTACCTACACAGATACGCAGTATTTT. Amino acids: CASSTYTDTQYF.

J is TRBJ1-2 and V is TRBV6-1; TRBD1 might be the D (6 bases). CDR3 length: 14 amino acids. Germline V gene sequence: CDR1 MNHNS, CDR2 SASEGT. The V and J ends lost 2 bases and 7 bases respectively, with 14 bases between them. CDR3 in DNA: TGTGCCAGCAGTGAATTGGGGGCGACGGGTGGCTACACCTTC. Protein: CASSELGATGGYTF.

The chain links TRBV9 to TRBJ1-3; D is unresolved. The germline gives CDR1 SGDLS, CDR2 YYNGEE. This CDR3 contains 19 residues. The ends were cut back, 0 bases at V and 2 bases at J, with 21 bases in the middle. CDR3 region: CASSVAWGTEEVAGNTIYF. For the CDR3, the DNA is TGTGCCAGCAGCGTAGCTTGGGGTACGGAGGAGGTTGCTGGAAACACCATATATTTT.

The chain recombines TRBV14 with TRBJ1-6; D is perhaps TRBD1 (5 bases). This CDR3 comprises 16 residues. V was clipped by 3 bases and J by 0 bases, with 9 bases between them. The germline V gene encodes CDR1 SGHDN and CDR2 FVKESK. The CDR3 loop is CASSHVGPSYNSPLHF. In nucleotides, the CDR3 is TGTGCCAGCAGCCACGTGGGGCCCTCCTATAATTCACCCCTCCACTTT.

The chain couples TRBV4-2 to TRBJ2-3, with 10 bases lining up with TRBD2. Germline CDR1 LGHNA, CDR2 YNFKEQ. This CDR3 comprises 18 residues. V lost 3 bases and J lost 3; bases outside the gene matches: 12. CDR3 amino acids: CASSHQPSGGLETDTQYF. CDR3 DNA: TGTGCCAGCAGCCACCAACCTAGCGGGGGTCTAGAGACAGATACGCAGTATTTT.

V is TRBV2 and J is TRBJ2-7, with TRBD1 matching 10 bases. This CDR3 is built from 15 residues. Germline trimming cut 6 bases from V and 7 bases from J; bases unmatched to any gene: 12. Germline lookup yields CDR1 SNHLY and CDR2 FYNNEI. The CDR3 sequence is CASRSPGQGIEEQYF. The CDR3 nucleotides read TGTGCCAGCAGATCCCCGGGACAGGGGATAGAGGAGCAGTACTTC.

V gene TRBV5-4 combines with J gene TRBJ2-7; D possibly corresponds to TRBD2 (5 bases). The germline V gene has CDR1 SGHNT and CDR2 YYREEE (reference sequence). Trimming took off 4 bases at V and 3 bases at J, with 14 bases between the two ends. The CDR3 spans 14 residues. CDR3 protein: CASSLGERRYEQYF. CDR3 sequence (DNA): TGTGCCAGCAGCCTCGGGGAGCGGCGCTACGAGCAGTACTTC.

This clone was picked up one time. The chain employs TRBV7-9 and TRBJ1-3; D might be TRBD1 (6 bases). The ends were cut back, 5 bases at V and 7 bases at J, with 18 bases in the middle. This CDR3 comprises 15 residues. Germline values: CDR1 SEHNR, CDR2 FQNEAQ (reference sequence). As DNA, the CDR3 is TGTGCCAGCAGCCCAGCCGGACAGAATGGCAACACCATATATTTT. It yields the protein CASSPAGQNGNTIYF. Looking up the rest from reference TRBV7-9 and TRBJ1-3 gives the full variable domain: DTGVSQNPRHKITKRGQNVTFRCDPISEHNRLYWYRQTLGQGPEFLTYFQNEAQLEKSRLLSDRFSAERPKGSFSTLEIQRTEQGDSAMYLCASSPAGQNGNTIYFGEGSWLTVV.

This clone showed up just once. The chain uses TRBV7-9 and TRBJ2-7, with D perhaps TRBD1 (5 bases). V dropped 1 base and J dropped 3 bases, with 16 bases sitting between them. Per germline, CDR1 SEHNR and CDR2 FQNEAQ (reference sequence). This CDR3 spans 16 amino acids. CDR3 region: CASSLGAAGPIYEQYF. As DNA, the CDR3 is TGTGCCAGCAGCTTAGGGGCGGCAGGGCCGATCTACGAGCAGTACTTC. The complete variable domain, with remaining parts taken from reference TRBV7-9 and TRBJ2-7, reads DTGVSQNPRHKITKRGQNVTFRCDPISEHNRLYWYRQTLGQGPEFLTYFQNEAQLEKSRLLSDRFSAERPKGSFSTLEIQRTEQGDSAMYLCASSLGAAGPIYEQYFGPGTRLTVT.

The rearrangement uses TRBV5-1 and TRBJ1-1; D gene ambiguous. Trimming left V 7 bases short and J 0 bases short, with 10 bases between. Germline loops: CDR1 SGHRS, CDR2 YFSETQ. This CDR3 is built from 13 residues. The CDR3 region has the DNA TGCGCCAGCCGGGGAGTCATGAACACTGAAGCTTTCTTT. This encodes CASRGVMNTEAFF.

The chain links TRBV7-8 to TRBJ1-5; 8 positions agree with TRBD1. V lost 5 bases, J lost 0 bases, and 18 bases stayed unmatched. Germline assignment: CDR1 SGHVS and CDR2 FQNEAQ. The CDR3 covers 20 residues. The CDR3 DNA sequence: TGTGCCAGCAGCGTACGAGAAAGGACAGGGAGGGTGTATAGCAATCAGCCCCAGCATTTT. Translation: CASSVRERTGRVYSNQPQHF.

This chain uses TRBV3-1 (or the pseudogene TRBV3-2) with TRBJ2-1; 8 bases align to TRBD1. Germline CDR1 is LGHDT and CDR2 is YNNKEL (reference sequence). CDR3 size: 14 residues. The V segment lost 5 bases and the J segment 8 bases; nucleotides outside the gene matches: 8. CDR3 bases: TGTGCCAGCAGCGTGACAGGGGATGGTGATGAGCAGTTCTTC. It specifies CASSVTGDGDEQFF.

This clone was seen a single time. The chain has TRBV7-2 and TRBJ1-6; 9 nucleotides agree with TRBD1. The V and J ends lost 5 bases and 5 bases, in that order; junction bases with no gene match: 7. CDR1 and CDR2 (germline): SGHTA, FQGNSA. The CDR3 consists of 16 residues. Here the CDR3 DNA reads TGTGCCAGCAGCGCGTCCGGGACAGGGAATAATTCACCCCTCCACTTT. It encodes CASSASGTGNNSPLHF.

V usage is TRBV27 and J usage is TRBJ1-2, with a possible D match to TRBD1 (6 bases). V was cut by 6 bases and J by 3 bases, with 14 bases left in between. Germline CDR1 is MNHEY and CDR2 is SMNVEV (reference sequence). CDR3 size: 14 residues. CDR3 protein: CASRPHRDDYGYTF. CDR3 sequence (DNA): TGTGCCAGCAGGCCCCACAGGGACGACTATGGCTACACCTTC.

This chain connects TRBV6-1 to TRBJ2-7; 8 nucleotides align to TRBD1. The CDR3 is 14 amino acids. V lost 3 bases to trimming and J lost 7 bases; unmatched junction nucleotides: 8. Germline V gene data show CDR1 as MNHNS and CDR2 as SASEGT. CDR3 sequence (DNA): TGTGCCAGCAGTGACCTGACAGGGGTCGGGGAGCAGTACTTC. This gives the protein CASSDLTGVGEQYF.

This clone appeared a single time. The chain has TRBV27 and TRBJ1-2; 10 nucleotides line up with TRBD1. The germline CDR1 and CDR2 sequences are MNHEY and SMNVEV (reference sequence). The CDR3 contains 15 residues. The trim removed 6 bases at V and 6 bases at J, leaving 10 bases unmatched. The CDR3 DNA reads TGTGCCAGCAGCGGGACAGGGGTAATTTTGGATGGCTACACCTTC. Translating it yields CASSGTGVILDGYTF.

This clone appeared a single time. CDR3 sequence reads: CAWKADLGNEAFF. CDR3 sequence (DNA): TGTGCCTGGAAAGCGGACCTGGGCAATGAAGCTTTCTTT. The V gene is TRBV30, the J gene TRBJ1-1; D remains unclear. The CDR3 extends over 13 amino acids. V lost 4 bases and J lost 7, with 16 bases in between. Germline V gene data show CDR1 as GTSNPN and CDR2 as SVGIG (reference sequence). The complete variable domain, with remaining parts taken from reference TRBV30 and TRBJ1-1, reads SQTIHQWPATLVQPVGSPLSLECTVEGTSNPNLYWYRQAAGRGLQLLFYSVGIGQISSEVPQNLSASRPQDRQFILSSKKLLLSDSGFYLCAWKADLGNEAFFGQGTRLTVV.

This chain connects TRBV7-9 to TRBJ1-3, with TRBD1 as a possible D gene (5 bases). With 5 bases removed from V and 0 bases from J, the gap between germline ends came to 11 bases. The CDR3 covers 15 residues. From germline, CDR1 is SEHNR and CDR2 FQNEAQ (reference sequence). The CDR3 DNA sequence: TGTGCCAGCAGCCTCGGACACCTCTCTGGAAACACCATATATTTT. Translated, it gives CASSLGHLSGNTIYF.

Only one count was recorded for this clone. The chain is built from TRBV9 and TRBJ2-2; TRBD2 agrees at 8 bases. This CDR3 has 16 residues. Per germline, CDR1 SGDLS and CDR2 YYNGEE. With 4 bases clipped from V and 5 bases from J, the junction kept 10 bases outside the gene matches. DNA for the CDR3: TGTGCCAGCAGCTCTACCCGAGGCGGGGGGACCGGGGAGCTGTTTTTT. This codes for CASSSTRGGGTGELFF. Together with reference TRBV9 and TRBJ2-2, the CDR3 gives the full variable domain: DSGVTQTPKHLITATGQRVTLRCSPRSGDLSVYWYQQSLDQGLQFLIQYYNGEERAKGNILERFSAQQFPDLHSELNLSSLELGDSALYFCASSSTRGGGTGELFFGEGSRLTVL.

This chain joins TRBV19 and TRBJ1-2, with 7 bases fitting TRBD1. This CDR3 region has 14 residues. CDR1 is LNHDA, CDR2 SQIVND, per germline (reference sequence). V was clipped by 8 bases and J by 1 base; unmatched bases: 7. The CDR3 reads CASGRQGLNYGYTF. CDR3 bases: TGTGCCAGTGGGAGACAGGGACTTAACTATGGCTACACCTTC. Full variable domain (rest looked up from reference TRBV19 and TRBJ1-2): DGGITQSPKYLFRKEGQNVTLSCEQNLNHDAMYWYRQDPGQGLRLIYYSQIVNDFQKGDIAEGYSVSREKKESFPLTVTSAQKNPTAFYLCASGRQGLNYGYTFGSGTRLTVV.

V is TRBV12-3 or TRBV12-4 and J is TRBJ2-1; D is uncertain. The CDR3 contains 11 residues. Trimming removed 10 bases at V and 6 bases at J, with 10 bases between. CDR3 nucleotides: TGTGCCACCACCCTCGGCAATGAGCAGTTCTTC. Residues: CATTLGNEQFF.

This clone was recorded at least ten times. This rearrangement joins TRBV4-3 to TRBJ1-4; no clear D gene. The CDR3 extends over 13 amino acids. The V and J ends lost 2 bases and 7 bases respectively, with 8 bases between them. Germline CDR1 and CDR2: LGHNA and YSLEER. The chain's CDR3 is CASSQISGEKLFF. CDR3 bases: TGCGCCAGCAGCCAAATTTCCGGTGAAAAACTGTTTTTT.

Here the CDR3 reads CASSEQGYSNQPQHF. The CDR3 region has the DNA TGTGCCAGCAGTGAACAGGGTTATAGCAATCAGCCCCAGCATTTT. V usage is TRBV6-1 and J usage is TRBJ1-5; a weak D match, TRBD1 (5 bases). Trimming took off 2 bases at V and 0 bases at J, with 8 bases between the two ends. The CDR3 covers 15 residues. Germline CDR1 is MNHNS and CDR2 is SASEGT.

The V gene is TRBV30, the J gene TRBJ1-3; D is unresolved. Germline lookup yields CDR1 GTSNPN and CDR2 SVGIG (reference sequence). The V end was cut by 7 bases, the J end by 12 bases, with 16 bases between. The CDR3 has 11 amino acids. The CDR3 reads CASADPRGIYF. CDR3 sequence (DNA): TGTGCCTCGGCCGACCCCCGCGGCATATATTTT.